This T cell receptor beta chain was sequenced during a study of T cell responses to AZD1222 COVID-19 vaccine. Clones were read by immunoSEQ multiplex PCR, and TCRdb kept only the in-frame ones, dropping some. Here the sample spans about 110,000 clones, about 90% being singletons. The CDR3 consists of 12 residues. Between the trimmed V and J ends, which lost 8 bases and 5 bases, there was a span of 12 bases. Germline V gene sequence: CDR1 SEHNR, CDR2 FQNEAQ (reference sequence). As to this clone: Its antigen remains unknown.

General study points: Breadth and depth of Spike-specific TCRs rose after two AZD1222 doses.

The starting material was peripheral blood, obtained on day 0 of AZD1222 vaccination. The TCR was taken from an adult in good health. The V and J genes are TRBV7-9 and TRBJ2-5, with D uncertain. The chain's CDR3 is CASLISGETQYF. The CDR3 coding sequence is TGTGCCAGCCTTATAAGTGGGGAGACCCAGTACTTC.